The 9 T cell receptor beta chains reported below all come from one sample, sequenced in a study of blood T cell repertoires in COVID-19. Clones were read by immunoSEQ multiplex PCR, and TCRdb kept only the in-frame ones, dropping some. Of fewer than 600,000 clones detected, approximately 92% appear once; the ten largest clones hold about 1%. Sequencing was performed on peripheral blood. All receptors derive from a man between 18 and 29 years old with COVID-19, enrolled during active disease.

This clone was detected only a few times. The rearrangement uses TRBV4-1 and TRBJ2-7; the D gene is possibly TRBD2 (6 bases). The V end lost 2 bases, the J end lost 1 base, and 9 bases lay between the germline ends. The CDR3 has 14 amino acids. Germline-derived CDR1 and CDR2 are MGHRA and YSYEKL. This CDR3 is CASSQLRDSYEQYF. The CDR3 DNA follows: TGCGCCAGCAGCCAATTGCGGGATTCCTACGAGCAGTACTTC.

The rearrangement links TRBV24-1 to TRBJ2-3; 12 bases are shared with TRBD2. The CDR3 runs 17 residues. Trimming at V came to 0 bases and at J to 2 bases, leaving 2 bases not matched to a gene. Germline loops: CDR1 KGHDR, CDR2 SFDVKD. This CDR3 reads CATSDLLAGGSTDTQYF. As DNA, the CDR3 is TGTGCCACCAGTGATTTGCTAGCGGGAGGGTCCACAGATACGCAGTATTTT.

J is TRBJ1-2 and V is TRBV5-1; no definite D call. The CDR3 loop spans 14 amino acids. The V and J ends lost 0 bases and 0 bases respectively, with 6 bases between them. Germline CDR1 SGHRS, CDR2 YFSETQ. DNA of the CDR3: TGCGCCAGCAGCTTGGACAGCACTAACTATGGCTACACCTTC. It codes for CASSLDSTNYGYTF.

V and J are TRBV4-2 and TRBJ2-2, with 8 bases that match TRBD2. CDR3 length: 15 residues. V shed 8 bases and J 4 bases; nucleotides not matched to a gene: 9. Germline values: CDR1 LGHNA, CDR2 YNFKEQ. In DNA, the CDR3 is TGTGCCAGCTCAGACGGGAGGGCTGGCACCGGGGAGCTGTTTTTT. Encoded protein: CASSDGRAGTGELFF.

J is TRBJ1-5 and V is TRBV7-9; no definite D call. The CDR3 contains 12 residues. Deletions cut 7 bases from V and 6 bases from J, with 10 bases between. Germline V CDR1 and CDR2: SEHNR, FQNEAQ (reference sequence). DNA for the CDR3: TGTGCCAGCACCACACCAGGTCAGCCCCAGCATTTT. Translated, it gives CASTTPGQPQHF.

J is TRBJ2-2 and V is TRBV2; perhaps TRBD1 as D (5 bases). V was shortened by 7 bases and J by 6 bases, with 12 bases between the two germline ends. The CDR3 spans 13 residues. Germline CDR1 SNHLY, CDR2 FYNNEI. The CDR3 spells CASKTLQAGELFF. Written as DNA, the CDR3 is TGTGCCAGCAAAACACTACAGGCCGGGGAGCTGTTTTTT.

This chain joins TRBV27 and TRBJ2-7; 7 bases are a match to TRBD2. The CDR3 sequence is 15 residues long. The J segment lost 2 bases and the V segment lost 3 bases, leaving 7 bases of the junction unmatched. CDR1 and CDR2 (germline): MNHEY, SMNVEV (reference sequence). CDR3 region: CASSFLAERAYEQYF. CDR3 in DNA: TGTGCCAGCAGTTTTCTAGCGGAGAGGGCCTACGAGCAGTACTTC.

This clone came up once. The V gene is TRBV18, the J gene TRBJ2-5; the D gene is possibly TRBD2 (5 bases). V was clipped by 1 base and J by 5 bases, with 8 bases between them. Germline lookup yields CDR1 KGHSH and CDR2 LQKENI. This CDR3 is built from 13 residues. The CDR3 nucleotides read TGTGCCAGCTCACCACTTGAGCGGGAGACCCAGTACTTC. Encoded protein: CASSPLERETQYF.

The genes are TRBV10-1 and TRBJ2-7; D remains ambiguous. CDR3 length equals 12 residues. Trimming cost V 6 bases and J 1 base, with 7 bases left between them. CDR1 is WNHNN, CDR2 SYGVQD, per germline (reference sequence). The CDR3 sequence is CASRWPSYEQYF. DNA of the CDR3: TGCGCCAGCAGGTGGCCGTCCTACGAGCAGTACTTC.